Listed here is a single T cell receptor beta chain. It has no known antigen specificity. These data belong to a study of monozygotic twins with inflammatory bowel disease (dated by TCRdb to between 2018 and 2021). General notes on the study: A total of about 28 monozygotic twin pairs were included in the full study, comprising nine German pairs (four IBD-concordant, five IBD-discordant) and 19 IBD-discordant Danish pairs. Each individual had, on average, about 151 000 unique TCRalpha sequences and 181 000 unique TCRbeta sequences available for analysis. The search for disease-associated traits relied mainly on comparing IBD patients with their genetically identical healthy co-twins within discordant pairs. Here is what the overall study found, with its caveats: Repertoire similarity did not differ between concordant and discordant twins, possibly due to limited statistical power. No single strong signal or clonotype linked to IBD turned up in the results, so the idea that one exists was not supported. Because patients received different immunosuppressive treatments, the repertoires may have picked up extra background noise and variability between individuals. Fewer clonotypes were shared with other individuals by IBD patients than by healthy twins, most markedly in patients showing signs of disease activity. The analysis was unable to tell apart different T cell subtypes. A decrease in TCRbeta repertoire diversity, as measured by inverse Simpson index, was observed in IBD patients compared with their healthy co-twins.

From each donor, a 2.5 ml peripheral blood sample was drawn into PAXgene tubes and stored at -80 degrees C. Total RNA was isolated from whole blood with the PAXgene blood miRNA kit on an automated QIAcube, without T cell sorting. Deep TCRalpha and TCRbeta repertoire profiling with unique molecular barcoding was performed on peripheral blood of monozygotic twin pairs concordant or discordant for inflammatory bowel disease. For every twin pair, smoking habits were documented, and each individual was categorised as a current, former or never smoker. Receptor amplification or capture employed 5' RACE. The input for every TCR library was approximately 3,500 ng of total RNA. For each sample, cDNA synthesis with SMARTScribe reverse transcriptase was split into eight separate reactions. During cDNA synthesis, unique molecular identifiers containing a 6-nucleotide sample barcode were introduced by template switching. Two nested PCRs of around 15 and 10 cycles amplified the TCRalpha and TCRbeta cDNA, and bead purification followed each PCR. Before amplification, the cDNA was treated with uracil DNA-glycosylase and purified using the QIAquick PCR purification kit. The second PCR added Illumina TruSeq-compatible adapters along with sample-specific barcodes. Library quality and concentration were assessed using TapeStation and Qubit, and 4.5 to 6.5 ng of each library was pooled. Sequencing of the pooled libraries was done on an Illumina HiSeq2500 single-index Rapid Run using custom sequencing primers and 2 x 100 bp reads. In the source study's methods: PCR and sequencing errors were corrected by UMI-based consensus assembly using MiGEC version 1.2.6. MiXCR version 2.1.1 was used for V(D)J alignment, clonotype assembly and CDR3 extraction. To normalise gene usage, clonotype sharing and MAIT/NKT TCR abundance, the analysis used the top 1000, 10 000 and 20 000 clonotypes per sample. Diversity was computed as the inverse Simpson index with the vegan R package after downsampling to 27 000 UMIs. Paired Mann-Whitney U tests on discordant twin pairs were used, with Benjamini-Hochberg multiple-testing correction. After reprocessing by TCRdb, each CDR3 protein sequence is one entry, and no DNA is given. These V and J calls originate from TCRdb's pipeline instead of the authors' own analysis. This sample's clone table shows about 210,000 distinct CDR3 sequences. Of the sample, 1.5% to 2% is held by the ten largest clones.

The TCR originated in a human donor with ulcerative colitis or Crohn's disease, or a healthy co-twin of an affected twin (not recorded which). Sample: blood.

The CDR3 is CASRGDRTRQYF. The rearrangement joined TRBV2 to TRBJ2-7; there is no DNA to check the TCRdb D call of TRBD1. The CDR3 covers 12 residues, taking in both the cysteine and the phenylalanine. DNA was not recorded. CDR1 and CDR2 (SNHLY, FYNNEI) derive from the germline V gene.